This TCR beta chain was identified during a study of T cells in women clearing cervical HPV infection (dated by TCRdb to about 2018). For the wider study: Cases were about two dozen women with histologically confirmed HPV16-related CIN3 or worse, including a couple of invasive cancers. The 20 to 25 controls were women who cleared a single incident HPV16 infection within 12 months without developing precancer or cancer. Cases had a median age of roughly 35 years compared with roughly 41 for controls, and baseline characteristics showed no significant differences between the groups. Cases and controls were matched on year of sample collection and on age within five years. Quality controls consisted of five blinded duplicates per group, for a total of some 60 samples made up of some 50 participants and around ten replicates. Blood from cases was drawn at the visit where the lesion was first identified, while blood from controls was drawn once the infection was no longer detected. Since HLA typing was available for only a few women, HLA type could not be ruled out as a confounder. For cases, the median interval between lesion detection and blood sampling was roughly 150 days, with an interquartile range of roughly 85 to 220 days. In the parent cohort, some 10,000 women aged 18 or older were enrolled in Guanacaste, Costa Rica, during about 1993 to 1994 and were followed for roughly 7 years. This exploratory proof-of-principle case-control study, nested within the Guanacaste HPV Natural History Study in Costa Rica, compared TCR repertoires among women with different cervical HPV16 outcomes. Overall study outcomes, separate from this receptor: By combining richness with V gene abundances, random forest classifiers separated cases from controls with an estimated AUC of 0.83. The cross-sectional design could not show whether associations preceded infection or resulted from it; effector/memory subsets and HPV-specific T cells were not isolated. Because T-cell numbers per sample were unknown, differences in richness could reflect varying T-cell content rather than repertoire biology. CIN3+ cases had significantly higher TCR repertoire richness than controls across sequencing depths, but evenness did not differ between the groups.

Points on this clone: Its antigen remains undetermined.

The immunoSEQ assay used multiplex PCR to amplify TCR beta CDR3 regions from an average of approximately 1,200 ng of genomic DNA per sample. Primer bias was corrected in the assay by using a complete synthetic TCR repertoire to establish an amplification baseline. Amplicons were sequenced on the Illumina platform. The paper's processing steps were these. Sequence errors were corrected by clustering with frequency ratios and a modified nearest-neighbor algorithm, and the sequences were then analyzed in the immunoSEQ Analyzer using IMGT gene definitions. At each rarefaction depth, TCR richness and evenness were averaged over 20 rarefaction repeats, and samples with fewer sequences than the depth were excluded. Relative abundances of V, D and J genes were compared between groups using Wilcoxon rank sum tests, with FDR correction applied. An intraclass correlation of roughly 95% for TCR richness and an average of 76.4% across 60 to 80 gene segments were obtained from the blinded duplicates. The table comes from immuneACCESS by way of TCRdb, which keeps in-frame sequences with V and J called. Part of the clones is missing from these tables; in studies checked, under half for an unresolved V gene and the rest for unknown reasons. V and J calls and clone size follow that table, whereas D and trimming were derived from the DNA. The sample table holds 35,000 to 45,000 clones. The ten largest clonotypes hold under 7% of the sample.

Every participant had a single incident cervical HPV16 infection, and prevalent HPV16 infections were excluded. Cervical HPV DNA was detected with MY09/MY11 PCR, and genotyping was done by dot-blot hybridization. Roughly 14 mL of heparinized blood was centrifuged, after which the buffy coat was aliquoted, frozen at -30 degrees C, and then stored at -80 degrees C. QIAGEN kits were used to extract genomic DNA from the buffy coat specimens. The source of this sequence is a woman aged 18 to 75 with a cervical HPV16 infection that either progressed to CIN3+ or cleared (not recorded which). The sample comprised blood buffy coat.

The CDR3: CATETSSYPLGDTYTF. The part of the CDR3 DNA that was read is TGTGCCACCGAGACTAGCTCTTACCCCTTGGGGGATACC. The chain employs TRBV6-2 or TRBV6-3 and TRBJ1-2, with a weak D call of TRBD1 (5 bases match). With the read ending 3 residues before the CDR3 end, the germline J gene is used to fill in that end. From a lookup of the germline V gene, CDR1 and CDR2 are MNHEY and SVGEGT. The CDR3 sequence holds 16 residues, the cysteine and phenylalanine included. Of the CDR3's DNA, 39 bases were read; they are in frame from base 1.